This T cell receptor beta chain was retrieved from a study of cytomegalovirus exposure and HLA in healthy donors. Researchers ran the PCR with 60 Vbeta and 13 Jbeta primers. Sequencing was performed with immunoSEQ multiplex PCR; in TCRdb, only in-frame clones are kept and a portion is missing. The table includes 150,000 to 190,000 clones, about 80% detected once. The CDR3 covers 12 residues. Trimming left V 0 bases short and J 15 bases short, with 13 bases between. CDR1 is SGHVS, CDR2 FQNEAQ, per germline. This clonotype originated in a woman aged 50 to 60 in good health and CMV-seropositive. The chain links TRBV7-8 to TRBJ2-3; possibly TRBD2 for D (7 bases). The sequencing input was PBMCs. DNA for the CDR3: TGTGCCAGCAGCTTAGCGGGGGGGGCCCATTATTTT. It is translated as CASSLAGGAHYF.